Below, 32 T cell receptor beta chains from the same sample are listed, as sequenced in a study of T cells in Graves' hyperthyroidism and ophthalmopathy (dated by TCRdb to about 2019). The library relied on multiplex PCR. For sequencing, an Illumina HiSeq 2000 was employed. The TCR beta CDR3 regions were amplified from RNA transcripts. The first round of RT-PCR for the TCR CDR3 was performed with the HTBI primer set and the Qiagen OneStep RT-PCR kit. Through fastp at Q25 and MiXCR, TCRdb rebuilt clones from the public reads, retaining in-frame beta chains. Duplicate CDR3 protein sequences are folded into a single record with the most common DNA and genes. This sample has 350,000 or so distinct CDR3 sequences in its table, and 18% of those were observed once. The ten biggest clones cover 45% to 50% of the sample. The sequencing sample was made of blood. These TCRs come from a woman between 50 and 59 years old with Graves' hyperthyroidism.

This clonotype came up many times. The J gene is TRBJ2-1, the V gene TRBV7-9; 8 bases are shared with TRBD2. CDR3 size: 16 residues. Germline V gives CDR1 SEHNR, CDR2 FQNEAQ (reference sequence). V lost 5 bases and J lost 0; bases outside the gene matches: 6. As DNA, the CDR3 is TGTGCCAGCAGCACCCACGGGACTAGCTCCTACAATGAGCAGTTCTTC. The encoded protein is CASSTHGTSSYNEQFF.

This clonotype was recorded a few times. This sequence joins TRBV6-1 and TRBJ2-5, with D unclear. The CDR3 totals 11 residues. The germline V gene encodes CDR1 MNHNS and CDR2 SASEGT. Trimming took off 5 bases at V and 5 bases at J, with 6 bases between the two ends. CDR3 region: CASSSPETQYF. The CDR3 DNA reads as TGTGCCAGCAGTTCCCCCGAGACCCAGTACTTC.

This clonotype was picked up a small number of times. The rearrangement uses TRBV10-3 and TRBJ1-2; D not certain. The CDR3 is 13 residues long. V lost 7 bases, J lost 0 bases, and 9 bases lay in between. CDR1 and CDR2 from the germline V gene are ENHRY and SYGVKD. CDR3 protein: CAINSEANYGYTF. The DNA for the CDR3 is TGTGCCATCAACAGTGAAGCTAACTATGGCTACACCTTC.

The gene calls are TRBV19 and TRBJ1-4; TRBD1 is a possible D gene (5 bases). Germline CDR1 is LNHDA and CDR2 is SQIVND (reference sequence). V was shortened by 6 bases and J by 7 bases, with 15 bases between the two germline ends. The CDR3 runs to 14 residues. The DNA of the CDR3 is TGTGCCAGTAGCCAGAGGGGCCCATTTGAAAAACTGTTTTTT. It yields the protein CASSQRGPFEKLFF.

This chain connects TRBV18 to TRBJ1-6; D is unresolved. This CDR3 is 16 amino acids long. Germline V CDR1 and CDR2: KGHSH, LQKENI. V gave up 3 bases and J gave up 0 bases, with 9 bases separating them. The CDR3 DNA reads TGTGCCAGCTCACCGGCTACTAGCTCCTATAATTCACCCCTCCACTTT. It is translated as CASSPATSSYNSPLHF.

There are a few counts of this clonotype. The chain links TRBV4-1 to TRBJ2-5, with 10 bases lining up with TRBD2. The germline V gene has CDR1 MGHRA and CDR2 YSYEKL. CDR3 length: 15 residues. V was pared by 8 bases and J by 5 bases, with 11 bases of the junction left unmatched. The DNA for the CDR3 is TGCGCCAGCGCTGTTCAGCTAGCGGGAGATGAGACCCAGTACTTC. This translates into CASAVQLAGDETQYF.

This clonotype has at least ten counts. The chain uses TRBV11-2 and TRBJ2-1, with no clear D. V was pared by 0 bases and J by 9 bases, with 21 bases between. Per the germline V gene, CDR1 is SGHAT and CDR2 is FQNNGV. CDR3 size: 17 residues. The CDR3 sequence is CASSLDIGGLWQTEQFF. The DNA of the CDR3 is TGTGCCAGCAGCTTAGACATTGGTGGCCTTTGGCAGACTGAGCAGTTCTTC.

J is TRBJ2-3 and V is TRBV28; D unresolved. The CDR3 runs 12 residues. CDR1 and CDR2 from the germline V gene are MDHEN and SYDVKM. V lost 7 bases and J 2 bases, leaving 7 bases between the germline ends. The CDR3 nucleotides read TGTGCCAGCATCTCCAACACAGATACGCAGTATTTT. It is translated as CASISNTDTQYF.

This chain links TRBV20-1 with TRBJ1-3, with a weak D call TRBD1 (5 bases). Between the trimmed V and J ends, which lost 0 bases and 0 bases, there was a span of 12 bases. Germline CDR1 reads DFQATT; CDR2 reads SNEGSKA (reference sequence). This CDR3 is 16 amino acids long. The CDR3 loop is CSARDPGRDSGNTIYF. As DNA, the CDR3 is TGCAGTGCTAGAGATCCGGGGCGGGACTCTGGAAACACCATATATTTT.

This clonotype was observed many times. CDR3 sequence (DNA): TGTGCCAGCATTCGAAGCGGGAGCTCCTACGAGCAGTACTTC. It specifies CASIRSGSSYEQYF. The chain couples TRBV6-2 or TRBV6-3 to TRBJ2-7, with 8 bases identical to TRBD2. Germline V CDR1 and CDR2: MNHEY, SVGEGT. CDR3 length: 14 residues. V lost 7 bases, J lost 0 bases, and 5 bases stayed unmatched.

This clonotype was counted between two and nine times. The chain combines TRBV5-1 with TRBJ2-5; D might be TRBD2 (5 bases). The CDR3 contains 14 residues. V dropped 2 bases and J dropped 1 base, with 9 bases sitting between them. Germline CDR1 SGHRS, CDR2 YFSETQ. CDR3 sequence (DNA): TGCGCCAGCAGCTTCGGACGGGGCCAAGAGACCCAGTACTTC. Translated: CASSFGRGQETQYF.

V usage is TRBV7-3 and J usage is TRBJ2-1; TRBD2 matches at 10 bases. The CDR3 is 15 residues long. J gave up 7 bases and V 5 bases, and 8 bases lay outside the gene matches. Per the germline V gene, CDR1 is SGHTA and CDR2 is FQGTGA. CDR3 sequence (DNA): TGTGCCAGCAGCATCATACTAGCGGGGATAAATGAGCAGTTCTTC. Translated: CASSIILAGINEQFF.

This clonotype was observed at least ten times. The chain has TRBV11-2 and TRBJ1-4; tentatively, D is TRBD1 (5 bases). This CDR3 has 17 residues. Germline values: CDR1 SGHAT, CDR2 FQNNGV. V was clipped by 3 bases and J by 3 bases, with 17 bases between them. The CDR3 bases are TGTGCCAGCAGCTTGCTTGGGGTCGGGGACCCTAATGAAAAACTGTTTTTT. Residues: CASSLLGVGDPNEKLFF.

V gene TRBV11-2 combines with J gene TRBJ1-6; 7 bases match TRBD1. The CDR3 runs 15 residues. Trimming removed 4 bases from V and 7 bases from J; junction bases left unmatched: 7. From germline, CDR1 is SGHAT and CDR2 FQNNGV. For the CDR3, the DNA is TGTGCCAGCAGCTCCCACAGGGGTTCGAATTCACCCCTCCACTTT. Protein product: CASSSHRGSNSPLHF.

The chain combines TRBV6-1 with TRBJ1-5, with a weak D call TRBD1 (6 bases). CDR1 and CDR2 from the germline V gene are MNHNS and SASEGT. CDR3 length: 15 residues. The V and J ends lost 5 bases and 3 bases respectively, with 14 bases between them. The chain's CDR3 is CASSPGVWANQPQHF. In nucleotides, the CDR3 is TGTGCCAGCAGTCCAGGGGTTTGGGCCAATCAGCCCCAGCATTTT.

DNA of the CDR3: TGCAGCGTTGATCAGGTGGGACAGGGGGCCTACGAGCAGTACTTC. This codes for CSVDQVGQGAYEQYF. The chain uses TRBV29-1 and TRBJ2-7, with 11 bases identical to TRBD1. After removal of 3 bases from V and 2 bases from J, the junction contained 6 bases not matched to a gene. Germline CDR1 SQVTM, CDR2 ANQGSEA. The CDR3 is made up of 15 amino acids.

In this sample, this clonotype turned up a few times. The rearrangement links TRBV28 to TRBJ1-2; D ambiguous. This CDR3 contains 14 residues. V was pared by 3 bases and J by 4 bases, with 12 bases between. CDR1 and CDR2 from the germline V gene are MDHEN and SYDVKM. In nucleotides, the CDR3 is TGTGCCAGCAGTTTTGGGCCGCGTTCCTATGGCTACACCTTC. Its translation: CASSFGPRSYGYTF.

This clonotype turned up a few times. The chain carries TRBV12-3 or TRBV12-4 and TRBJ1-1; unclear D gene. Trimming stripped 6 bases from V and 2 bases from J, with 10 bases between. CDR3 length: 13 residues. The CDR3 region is CASSQVPNTEAFF. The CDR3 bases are TGTGCCAGCAGCCAGGTGCCCAACACTGAAGCTTTCTTT.

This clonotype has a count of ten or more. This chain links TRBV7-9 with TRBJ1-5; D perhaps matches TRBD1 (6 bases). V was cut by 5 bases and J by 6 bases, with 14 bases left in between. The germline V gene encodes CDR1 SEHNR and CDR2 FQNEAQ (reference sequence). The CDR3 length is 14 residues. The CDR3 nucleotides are TGTGCCAGCAGCGGTGGACAGAATGGTCAGCCCCAGCATTTT. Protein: CASSGGQNGQPQHF.

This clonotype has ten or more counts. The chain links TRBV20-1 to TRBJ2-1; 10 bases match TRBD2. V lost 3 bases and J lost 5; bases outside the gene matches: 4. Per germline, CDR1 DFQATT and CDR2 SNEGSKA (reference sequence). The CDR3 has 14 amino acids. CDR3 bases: TGCAGTGCTAGTCGGCTAGCGGGGGACAATGAGCAGTTCTTC. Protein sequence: CSASRLAGDNEQFF.

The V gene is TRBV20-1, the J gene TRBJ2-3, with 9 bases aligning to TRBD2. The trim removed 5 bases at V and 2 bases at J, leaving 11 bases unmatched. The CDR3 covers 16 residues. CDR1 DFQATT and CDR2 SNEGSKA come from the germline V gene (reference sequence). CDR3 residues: CSAAGGLAGYTDTQYF. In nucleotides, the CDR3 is TGCAGTGCTGCAGGAGGGCTAGCGGGATACACAGATACGCAGTATTTT.

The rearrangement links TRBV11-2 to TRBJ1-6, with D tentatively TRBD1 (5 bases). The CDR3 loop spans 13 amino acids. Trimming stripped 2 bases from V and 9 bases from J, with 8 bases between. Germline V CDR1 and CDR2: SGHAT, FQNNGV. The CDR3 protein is CASSLSGLSPLHF. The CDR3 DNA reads TGTGCCAGCAGCTTATCGGGGCTTTCACCCCTCCACTTT. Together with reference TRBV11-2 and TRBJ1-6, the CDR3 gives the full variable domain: EAGVAQSPRYKIIEKRQSVAFWCNPISGHATLYWYQQILGQGPKLLIQFQNNGVVDDSQLPKDRFSAERLKGVDSTLKIQPAKLEDSAVYLCASSLSGLSPLHFGNGTRLTVT.

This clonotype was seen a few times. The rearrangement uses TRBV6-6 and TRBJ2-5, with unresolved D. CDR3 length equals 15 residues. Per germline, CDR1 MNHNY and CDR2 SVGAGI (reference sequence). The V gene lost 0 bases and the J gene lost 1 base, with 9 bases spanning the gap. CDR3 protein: CASSYSGATQETQYF. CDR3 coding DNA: TGTGCCAGCAGTTACTCAGGCGCAACCCAAGAGACCCAGTACTTC.

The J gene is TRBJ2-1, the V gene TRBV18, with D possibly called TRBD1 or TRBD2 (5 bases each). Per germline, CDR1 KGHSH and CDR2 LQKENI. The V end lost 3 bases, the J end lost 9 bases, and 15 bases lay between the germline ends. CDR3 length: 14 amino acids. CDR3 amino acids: CASSPQTGTGEQFF. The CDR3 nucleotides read TGTGCCAGCTCACCTCAGACGGGGACGGGTGAGCAGTTCTTC. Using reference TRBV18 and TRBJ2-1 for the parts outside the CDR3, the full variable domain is NAGVMQNPRHLVRRRGQEARLRCSPMKGHSHVYWYRQLPEEGLKFMVYLQKENIIDESGMPKERFSAEFPKEGPSILRIQQVVRGDSAAYFCASSPQTGTGEQFFGPGTRLTVL.

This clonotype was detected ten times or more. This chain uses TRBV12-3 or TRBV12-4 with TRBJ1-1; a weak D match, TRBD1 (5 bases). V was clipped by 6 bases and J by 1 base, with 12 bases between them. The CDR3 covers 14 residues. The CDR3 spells CASREKTGNTEAFF. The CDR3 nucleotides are TGTGCCAGCAGAGAAAAAACAGGGAACACTGAAGCTTTCTTT.

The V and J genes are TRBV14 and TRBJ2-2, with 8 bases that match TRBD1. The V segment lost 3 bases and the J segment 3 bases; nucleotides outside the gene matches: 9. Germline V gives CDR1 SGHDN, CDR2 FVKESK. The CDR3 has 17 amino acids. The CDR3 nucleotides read TGTGCCAGCAGCCAGGGTCAGGGGGCAAGGGACACCGGGGAGCTGTTTTTT. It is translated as CASSQGQGARDTGELFF. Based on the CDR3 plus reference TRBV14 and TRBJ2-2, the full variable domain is EAGVTQFPSHSVIEKGQTVTLRCDPISGHDNLYWYRRVMGKEIKFLLHFVKESKQDESGMPNNRFLAERTGGTYSTLKVQPAELEDSGVYFCASSQGQGARDTGELFFGEGSRLTVL.

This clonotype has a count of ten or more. CDR3 coding DNA: TGCGCCAGCAGCTTGAGGGAGGCCAACTATGGCTACACCTTC. Its protein product is CASSLREANYGYTF. The V call is TRBV5-1, the J call TRBJ1-2; D remains ambiguous. CDR3 size: 14 residues. Germline CDR1 reads SGHRS; CDR2 reads YFSETQ. Trimming shortened V by 1 base and J by 2 bases, and 9 bases separated the two germline ends.

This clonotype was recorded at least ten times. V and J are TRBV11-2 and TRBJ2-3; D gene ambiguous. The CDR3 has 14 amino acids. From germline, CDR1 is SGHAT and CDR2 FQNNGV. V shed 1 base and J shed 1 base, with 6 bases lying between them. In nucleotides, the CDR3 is TGTGCCAGCAGCTTAGTCGACCGCACAGATACGCAGTATTTT. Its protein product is CASSLVDRTDTQYF.

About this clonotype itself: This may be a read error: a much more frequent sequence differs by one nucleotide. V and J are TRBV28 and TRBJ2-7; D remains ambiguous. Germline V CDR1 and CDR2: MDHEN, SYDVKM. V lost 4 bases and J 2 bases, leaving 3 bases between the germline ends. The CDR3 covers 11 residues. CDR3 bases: TGTGCCAGCAGTTACACCTACGAGCAGTACTTC. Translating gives CASSYTYEQYF. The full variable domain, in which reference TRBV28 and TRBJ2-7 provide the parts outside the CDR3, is DVKVTQSSRYLVKRTGEKVFLECVQDMDHENMFWYRQDPGLGLRLIYFSYDVKMKEKGDIPEGYSVSREKKERFSLILESASTNQTSMYLCASSYTYEQYFGPGTRLTVT.

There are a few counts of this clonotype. This CDR3 reads CASSWGTSGAYPETQYF. CDR3 sequence (DNA): TGTGCCAGCAGTTGGGGGACTAGCGGGGCATATCCGGAGACCCAGTACTTC. The chain uses TRBV27 and TRBJ2-5; 13 nucleotides match TRBD2. The J segment lost 5 bases and the V segment lost 4 bases, leaving 10 bases of the junction unmatched. Germline CDR1 is MNHEY and CDR2 is SMNVEV (reference sequence). The CDR3 spans 17 residues.

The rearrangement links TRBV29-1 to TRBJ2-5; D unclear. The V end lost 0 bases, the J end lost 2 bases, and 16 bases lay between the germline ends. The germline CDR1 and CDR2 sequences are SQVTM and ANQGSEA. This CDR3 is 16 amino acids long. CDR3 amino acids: CSVEDYTNFGQETQYF. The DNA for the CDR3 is TGCAGCGTTGAAGATTACACGAACTTTGGGCAAGAGACCCAGTACTTC.

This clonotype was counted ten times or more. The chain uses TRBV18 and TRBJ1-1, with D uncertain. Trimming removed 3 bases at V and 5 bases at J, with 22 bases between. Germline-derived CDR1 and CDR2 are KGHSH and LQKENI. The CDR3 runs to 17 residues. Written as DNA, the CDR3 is TGTGCCAGCTCACCCATCAACTCGTGGAGGGTCGATACTGAAGCTTTCTTT. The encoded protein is CASSPINSWRVDTEAFF.